This TCR beta chain appears in the sequencing data of a study of cytomegalovirus exposure and HLA in healthy donors (dated by TCRdb to 2017 to 2019). Broadly, across the study: According to an earlier analysis of around 600 of the donors, about 179 million T cells yielded 117 million unique TCR beta sequences and 276 Gb of sequence data. An early release that covered 500 to 800 HLA-typed donors contained approximately 300 gigabases of sequencing data and tens of millions of unique TCR sequences. Of the roughly 390 genotyped donors, less than 85% were placed in the genetic ancestry cluster associated with self-reported Caucasian donors. The study aimed to test whether cataloging public T cell receptors could reveal signatures of past pathogen exposure. Using immunosequencing, the study profiled T cell repertoires from 550 to 750 subjects and related those repertoires to cytomegalovirus serostatus. Along with the roughly 610-subject first cohort, a separate validation cohort of 120 different subjects was used. The study combined high-throughput TCR immunosequencing, statistical association of individual TCRs with disease status, and machine learning to predict cytomegalovirus infection status. In a later analysis, previously published TCR beta repertoires from 666 donors were re-analyzed and high-resolution HLA genotyping was added so that TCR occurrence patterns could be studied. Rather than drawing on any new phenotypic data, the later analysis identified candidate immune exposures from TCR beta sequences and the way those sequences occurred across donors. In an earlier analysis of a few hundred of the donors, high-throughput TCR beta sequencing was used to judge whether each TCR beta V gene segment behaved as functional or pseudogenic. Donor age, sex, ethnicity and CMV serostatus were compiled together with the repertoire data. A later genetic analysis took genome-wide SNP genotypes for about three fifths of the roughly 700 donors and used that subset as a discovery cohort. Every repertoire in the discovery cohort had been generated on one and the same sequencing platform. HLA typing covered class I and class II loci at four-digit resolution. Typing coverage varied by locus: roughly 620-640 donors for A, B, C, DRB1 and DQB1; some 520 for DQA1; nearly 610 for DPA1; more than 450 for DPB1. About 5 DR-DQ haplotypes were handled as single units for association and clustering, since linkage in the cohort was strong. On average, 235,054 unique TCR beta nucleotide sequences were sequenced per donor among roughly 430 genotyped donors of the cohort, with roughly 20% of those sequences being non-productive. Paper-wide results and their limitations: A cluster of highly shared sequence variants was judged likely to represent a technical artifact of the sequencing pipeline. While some public TCRs were present in many individuals, most TCR sequences turned up only very rarely across donors. Because HLA typing was missing for some donors at each locus, association tests included only the typed subset. In a later analysis, HLA-associated TCR beta chains were found to be more clonally expanded and to have lower generation probabilities than equally common non-associated chains. Sequencing depth was assumed to be roughly uniform across donors in the presence/absence analyses, though that assumption may not hold. In a later analysis, several top co-occurrence clusters were reported to appear linked to parvovirus B19, influenza, CMV and Epstein-Barr virus. The earlier analysis of some 540 of the donors excluded about 16 rarely observed V segments, including chromosome 9 orphons, because counts were too low. The cohort was sequenced for TCR beta chains only, and without alpha or paired-chain data the features that could be detected were limited. The authors suggested that the approach could potentially be generalized to other disease states and immunological phenotypes. Some IMGT-functional V segments, including TRBV6-2 and TRBV6-3, could not be told apart with the 87-base-pair reads, so those segments were excluded. Assigning TCR associations to individual alleles was difficult when HLA alleles, especially DR and DQ, strongly co-occurred. Most CMV-associated TCR beta chains appeared to be HLA-restricted in a later analysis, and the HLA associations seemed to be driven largely by CMV exposure. An earlier analysis of around 540 of the donors showed that most TCR beta V segments appeared in productive rearrangements either about 87% or about 30% of the time, which broadly matched IMGT annotations. Compared with the roughly 700-donor mean, donors in an Asian-associated ancestry cluster had fewer N-insertions in productive TCRs, according to a later genetic analysis. CMV serostatus was the only immune exposure information available for the cohort. A few of the identified cytomegalovirus-associated TCR beta chains were confirmed in vitro to be specific for cytomegalovirus antigens. Correlated functional status among segregating V segments might be attributable to linkage disequilibrium, but an unknown experimental factor could not be ruled out. A further reported finding was that TCR beta sequences accurately predicted the HLA-A and HLA-B alleles for most subjects in the first cohort. In a later analysis, 15,000 to 20,000 TCR beta sequences were associated with specific HLA alleles at a false discovery rate of 0.05. In a later analysis, TCR association rates were found to vary across HLA loci, with the most associated TCRs seen for DRB1 alleles and the fewest for HLA-C alleles. Cytomegalovirus status was reported to be diagnosed by the classifier with high specificity and sensitivity in both the original and validation cohorts. The study gave a list of about 160 TCR beta chains associated with cytomegalovirus. A later genetic analysis associated a missense DCLRE1C variant with V-gene and J-gene trimming of TCR beta chains, and an independent cohort replicated the association.

For this clone: Its cognate antigen has yet to be identified. Base qualities are not recorded, but no much larger clone differs from it by a single base.

V sheds 8 bases and J sheds 3 bases, leaving 17 bases between their ends. Measured from the cysteine to the phenylalanine, the CDR3 is 15 residues long. Only CDR3 DNA is held: 45 bases, read in frame from base 1. The germline V gene (reference sequence) provides CDR1 LNHNV and CDR2 YYDKDF. Library creation used the immunoSEQ multiplex PCR assay. A mixture of 60 forward primers for TCR Vbeta segments and 13 reverse primers for TCR Jbeta segments was used in the multiplex PCR. The CDR3 region of rearranged TCR beta genes was amplified from genomic DNA by a multiplex PCR assay. The Illumina HiSeq System was used to sequence the amplified TCR beta libraries as 87-base-pair reads. From the authors' description of their analysis: A later analysis counted about 80 million unique TCR beta chains across the 500 to 850 repertoires, and about 10 million of these chains were shared by at least two donors. A nearest-neighbor algorithm error-corrected the raw reads and collapsed the reads into unique sequences, merging closely related sequences to remove PCR and sequencing errors. Alignment of CDR3 sequences to IMGT reference sequences was used to assign V, D and J gene segments. For a sequence to be retained, a match of at least six nucleotides to both a V gene segment and a J gene segment was required. A rearrangement counted as productive if the CDR3 had no stop codons and remained in frame with V and J, and every other rearrangement counted as non-productive. Following IMGT convention, CDR3 was defined as the stretch from the second conserved V-encoded cysteine to the conserved J-encoded phenylalanine. In an earlier analysis of around 640 of the donors, sequences lacking an unambiguous match to a single V gene segment were excluded. In an earlier analysis of approximately 610 of the donors, V segments were called functional above 56.7% productive rearrangements and were called segregating when the between-donor standard deviation exceeded 5%. A statistical classification framework was built for diagnosing cytomegalovirus status from the catalog of TCR beta chain sequences. V and J gene assignment, in a later analysis, came from comparing TCR nucleotide sequences with IMGT/GENE-DB human TR gene sequences. A later analysis assigned CDR3 sequences and most-parsimonious VDJ recombination scenarios with the TCRdist pipeline. In a later analysis, each TCR beta chain was defined by its CDR3 amino acid sequence together with its V-gene family, and reads without a unique V-gene family were excluded. A later analysis removed 500 to 650 highly shared, low-generation-probability nucleotide sequences to deal with suspected cross-contamination and a sequencing artifact. In a later analysis, a clonal expansion index was calculated for each public chain from normalized within-repertoire ranks of inferred template counts. In a later analysis, generation probabilities were computed using a VDJ recombination model fitted to out-of-frame rearrangements, and the results were checked against IGoR. In a later analysis, hypergeometric tests were used to score TCR-TCR, TCR-HLA and TCR-CMV co-occurrence, with a repertoire-size bias correction applied to TCR pairs. To estimate false discovery rates, a later analysis permuted the HLA or CMV assignments 20 times. A later analysis grouped co-occurring TCRs with DBSCAN, adding TCRdist sequence similarity when clustering within HLA-allele-positive subsets. Repertoires with fewer than 30,000 or more than 120,000 public chains were left out of co-occurrence clustering, as were about five repertoires with anomalous nucleotide sharing. Imported from immuneACCESS, the table was reduced by TCRdb to in-frame sequences with V and J called. These copies leave out some clones; in studies compared against another copy, an unresolved V gene accounts for under half, and the cause of the remainder is not known. The V and J calls and the clone size are those of that table, but D and trimming were determined from the DNA. For this sample the table gives about 160,000 clones, of which approximately 80% were detected only once. The ten most abundant clones make up 6% to 8% of the sample.

The cohort was made up of 650 to 700 healthy bone marrow donors. At the time of sampling, every cohort member was nominally healthy, though immune exposures that went unrecorded were likely present. The donor was CMV seropositive and belonged to the group of more than 250 seropositive cohort members. A peripheral blood sample was provided by each donor, and peripheral blood mononuclear cells were used for TCR beta sequencing. Genomic DNA was extracted from the blood cell samples with the Qiagen DNeasy Blood Extraction Kit. This chain is built from TRBV15 and TRBJ1-5; there is no confident call for the D gene. The sample was PBMCs. The TCR comes from a male donor in good health and CMV-seropositive. Here the CDR3 is given as CATAPAGSFNQPQHF. The DNA reads TGTGCCACCGCCCCCGCGGGGAGCTTCAATCAGCCCCAGCATTTT. The full variable domain, with segments outside the CDR3 supplied by the reference TRBV15 and TRBJ1-5 proteins, appears as DAMVIQNPRYQVTQFGKPVTLSCSQTLNHNVMYWYQQKSSQAPKLLFHYYDKDFNNEADTPDNFQSRRPNTSFCFLDIRSPGLGDTAMYLCATAPAGSFNQPQHFGDGTRLSIL.